Included here is one T cell receptor (beta chain) sequence, with context. Its antigen is as yet unknown. The junction does not match germline at one end; this may be a read error. The data belong to a study of cytomegalovirus exposure and HLA in healthy donors. The wider study: Drawn from HLA-typed donors, about 82 million unique TCRs were held in an early data release.

Germline CDR1 and CDR2: MRHNA and SNTAGT. The CDR3 spans 13 residues. PCR employed 60 Vbeta and 13 Jbeta primers. TCRdb keeps only in-frame clones here, not all; method: immunoSEQ multiplex PCR. The repertoire includes under 95,000 clones, about 8% of them detected once, and under 3% sits in the top ten. Whole-study results and caveats: According to an earlier analysis, most TCR beta V segments yielded productive rearrangements about 90% or about 30% of the time.

Specimen: PBMCs. This chain links TRBV6-4 with TRBJ2-3, with D tentatively TRBD2 (6 bases). The sequence came from a man aged 50-60 years in good health and CMV-seronegative. DNA of the CDR3: TGTGCCAGAAGTGACGGGAGCACAGATAAGCAGTATTTT. It specifies CARSDGSTDKQYF.